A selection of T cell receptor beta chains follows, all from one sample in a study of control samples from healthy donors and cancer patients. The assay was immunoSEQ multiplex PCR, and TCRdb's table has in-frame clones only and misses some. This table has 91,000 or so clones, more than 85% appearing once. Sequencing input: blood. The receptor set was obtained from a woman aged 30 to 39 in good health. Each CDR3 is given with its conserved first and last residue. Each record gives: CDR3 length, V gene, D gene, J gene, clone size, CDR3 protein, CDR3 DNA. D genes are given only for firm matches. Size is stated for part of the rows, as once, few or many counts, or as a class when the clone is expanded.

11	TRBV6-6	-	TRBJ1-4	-	CASSTGSRLFF	TGTGCCAGCAGCACAGGGTCCCGTCTGTTTTTT
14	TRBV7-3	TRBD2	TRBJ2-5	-	CASSRGAGGETQYF	TGTGCCAGCAGCCGGGGGGCGGGAGGAGAGACCCAGTACTTC
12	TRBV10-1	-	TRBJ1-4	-	CASSDPGEKLFF	TGCGCCAGCAGTGATCCGGGGGAAAAACTGTTTTTT
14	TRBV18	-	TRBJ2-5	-	CASSPPSHRETQYF	TGTGCCAGCTCACCCCCTAGTCACCGGGAGACCCAGTACTTC
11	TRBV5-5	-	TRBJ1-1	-	CASSLGVEAFF	TGTGCCAGCAGCTTGGGGGTAGAAGCTTTCTTT
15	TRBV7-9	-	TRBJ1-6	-	CASSPQGGNNSPLHF	TGTGCCAGCAGCCCCCAAGGCGGGAATAATTCACCCCTCCACTTT
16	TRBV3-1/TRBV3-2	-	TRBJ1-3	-	CASSRSAGGTGNTIYF	TGTGCCAGCAGCCGGTCCGCTGGGGGAACTGGAAACACCATATATTTT
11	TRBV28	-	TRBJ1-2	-	CAASSNYGYTF	TGTGCCGCGTCGTCTAACTATGGCTACACCTTC
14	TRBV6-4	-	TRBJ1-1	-	CASSVDRSNTEAFF	TGTGCCAGCAGCGTGGACAGATCGAACACTGAAGCTTTCTTT
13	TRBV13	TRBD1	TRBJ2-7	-	CASSLGTAYEQYF	TGTGCCAGCAGCCTTGGGACAGCCTACGAGCAGTACTTC
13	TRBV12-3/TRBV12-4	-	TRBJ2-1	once	CASSLSRDPRQFF	TGTGCCAGCAGTCTCTCCCGGGACCCTAGGCAGTTCTTC
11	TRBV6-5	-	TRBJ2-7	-	CASTWRWEQYF	TGTGCCAGCACTTGGCGTTGGGAGCAGTACTTC
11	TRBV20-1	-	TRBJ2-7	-	CSTFTGNEQYF	TGCAGTACCTTTACTGGGAACGAGCAGTACTTC
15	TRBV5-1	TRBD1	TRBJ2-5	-	CASSLVGQGQETQYF	TGCGCCAGCAGCTTGGTTGGACAGGGGCAAGAGACCCAGTACTTC
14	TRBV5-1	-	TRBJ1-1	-	CASSLAEGVVEAFF	TGCGCCAGCAGCTTGGCCGAAGGGGTCGTTGAAGCTTTCTTT
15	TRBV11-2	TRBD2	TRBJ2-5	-	CASSTGLAGGETQYF	TGTGCCAGCAGCACGGGACTAGCGGGAGGAGAGACCCAGTACTTC
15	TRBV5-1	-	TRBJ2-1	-	CASSPASAFYNEQFF	TGCGCCAGCAGCCCGGCTAGCGCATTTTACAATGAGCAGTTCTTC
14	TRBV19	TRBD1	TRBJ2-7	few	CASSPGQVFLEQYF	TGTGCCAGTAGCCCGGGACAGGTCTTTCTGGAGCAGTACTTC
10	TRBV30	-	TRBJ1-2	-	CANRNYGYTF	TGTGCCAACCGGAACTATGGCTACACCTTC
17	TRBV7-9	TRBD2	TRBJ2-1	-	CASSSLRGLAGVNEQFF	TGTGCCAGCAGCTCACTTAGAGGACTAGCGGGAGTGAATGAGCAGTTCTTC
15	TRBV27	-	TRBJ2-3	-	CASSHPGRDTDTQYF	TGTGCCAGCTCACACCCGGGACGGGACACAGATACGCAGTATTTT
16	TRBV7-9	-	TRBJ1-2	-	CASSLGSTTANYGYTF	TGTGCCAGCAGCTTAGGGAGTACGACCGCGAACTATGGCTACACCTTC
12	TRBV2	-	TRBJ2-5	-	CARSPGGETQYF	TGTGCCAGGAGCCCCGGAGGGGAGACCCAGTACTTC
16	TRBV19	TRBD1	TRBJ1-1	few	CASTTTGGGRNTEAFF	TGTGCCAGTACCACGACAGGGGGCGGGAGGAACACTGAAGCTTTCTTT
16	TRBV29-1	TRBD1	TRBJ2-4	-	CSVLQGQGATKNIQYF	TGCAGCGTCCTGCAGGGACAGGGGGCGACCAAAAACATTCAGTACTTC
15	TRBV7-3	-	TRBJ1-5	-	CASSLTTGNLQPQHF	TGTGCCAGCAGCTTAACTACGGGGAATCTCCAGCCCCAGCATTTT